Sequencing of this T cell receptor (beta chain) was carried out in a study of blood T cells in healthy people across ages. Study-wide background: The template switching approach captured approximately one barcoded beta molecule for every two T cells. Broader study findings: Roughly linearly, TCR beta diversity per million T cells fell as age increased.

PBMCs were isolated at a quantity of at least 6 million per sample. This clonotype was found a few times. Its antigen is as yet unknown. The CDR3 has 18 amino acids. V was cut by 0 bases and J by 1 base, with 16 bases left in between. Germline CDR1 is LGHNA and CDR2 is YSLEER. Combining a sample-barcoded 5' primer with a J-beta primer mix, a second PCR ran for about 6 to 12 cycles. Each CDR3 protein is one row after TCRdb ran MiXCR on the 5' RACE reads. The repertoire holds about 650,000 distinct CDR3 sequences, with approximately 29% as singletons. Sequencing input: blood. The chain links TRBV4-3 to TRBJ2-1, with D tentatively TRBD2 (5 bases). The sequence came from an elderly woman in good health. The CDR3 reads CASSQDSITPGSYNEQFF. As DNA, the CDR3 is TGCGCCAGCAGCCAAGATAGTATAACCCCGGGATCCTACAATGAGCAGTTCTTC.